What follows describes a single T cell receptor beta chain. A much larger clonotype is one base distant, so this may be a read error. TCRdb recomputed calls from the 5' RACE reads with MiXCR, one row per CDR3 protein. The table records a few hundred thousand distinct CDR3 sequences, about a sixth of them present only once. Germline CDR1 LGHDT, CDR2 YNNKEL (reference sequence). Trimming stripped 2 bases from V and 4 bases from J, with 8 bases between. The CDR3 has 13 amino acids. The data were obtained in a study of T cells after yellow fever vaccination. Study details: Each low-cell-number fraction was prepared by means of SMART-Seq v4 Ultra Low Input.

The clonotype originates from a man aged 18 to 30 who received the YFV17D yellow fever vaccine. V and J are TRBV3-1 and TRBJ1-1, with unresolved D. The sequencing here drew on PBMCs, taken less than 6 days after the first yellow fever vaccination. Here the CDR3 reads CASSQRLGTEAFF. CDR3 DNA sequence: TGTGCCAGCAGCCAACGGCTGGGCACTGAAGCTTTCTTT.